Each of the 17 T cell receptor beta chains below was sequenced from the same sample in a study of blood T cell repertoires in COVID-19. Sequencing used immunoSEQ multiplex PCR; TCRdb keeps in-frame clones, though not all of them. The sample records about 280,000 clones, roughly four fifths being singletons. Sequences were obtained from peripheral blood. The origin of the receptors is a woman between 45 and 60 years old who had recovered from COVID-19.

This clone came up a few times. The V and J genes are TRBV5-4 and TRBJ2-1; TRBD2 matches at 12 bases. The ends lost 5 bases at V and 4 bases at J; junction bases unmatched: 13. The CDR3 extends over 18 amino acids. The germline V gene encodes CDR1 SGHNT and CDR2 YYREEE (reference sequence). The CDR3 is CASRPLAGGPLLYNEQFF. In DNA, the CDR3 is TGTGCCAGCAGACCTCTAGCGGGGGGGCCCCTCCTATACAATGAGCAGTTCTTC.

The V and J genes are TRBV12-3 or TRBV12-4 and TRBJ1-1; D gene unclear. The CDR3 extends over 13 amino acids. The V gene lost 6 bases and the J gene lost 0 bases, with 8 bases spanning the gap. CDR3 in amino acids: CASSSNMNTEAFF. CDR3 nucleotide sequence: TGTGCCAGCAGCTCGAACATGAACACTGAAGCTTTCTTT.

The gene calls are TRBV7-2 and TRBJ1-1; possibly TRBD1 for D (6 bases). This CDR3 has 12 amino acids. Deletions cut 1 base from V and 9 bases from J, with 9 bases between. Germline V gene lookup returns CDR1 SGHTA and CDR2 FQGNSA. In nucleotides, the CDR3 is TGTGCCAGCAGCTTAGTACAGGGCAAAGCTTTCTTT. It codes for CASSLVQGKAFF.

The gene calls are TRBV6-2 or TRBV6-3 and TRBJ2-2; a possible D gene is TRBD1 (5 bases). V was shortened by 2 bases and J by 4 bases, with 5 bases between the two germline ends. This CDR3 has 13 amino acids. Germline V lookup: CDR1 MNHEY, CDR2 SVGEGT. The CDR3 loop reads CASSYRGTGELFF. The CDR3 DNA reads TGTGCCAGCAGTTACAGGGGCACCGGGGAGCTGTTTTTT.

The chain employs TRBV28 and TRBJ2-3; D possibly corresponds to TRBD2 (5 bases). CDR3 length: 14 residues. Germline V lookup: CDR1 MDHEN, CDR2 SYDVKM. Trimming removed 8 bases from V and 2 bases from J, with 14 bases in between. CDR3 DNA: TGTGCCAGCCAACTAGTATCCGCCACAGATACGCAGTATTTT. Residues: CASQLVSATDTQYF. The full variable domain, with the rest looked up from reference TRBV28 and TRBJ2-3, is DVKVTQSSRYLVKRTGEKVFLECVQDMDHENMFWYRQDPGLGLRLIYFSYDVKMKEKGDIPEGYSVSREKKERFSLILESASTNQTSMYLCASQLVSATDTQYFGPGTRLTVL.

CDR3 sequence reads: CASTSGTGSYNEQFF. The CDR3 nucleotides read TGTGCCAGCACCTCCGGGACAGGCTCCTACAATGAGCAGTTCTTC. The chain is built from TRBV7-2 and TRBJ2-1; 8 bases are a match to TRBD1. Germline V gene lookup returns CDR1 SGHTA and CDR2 FQGNSA. The V and J ends lost 7 bases and 0 bases, in that order; junction bases with no gene match: 5. The CDR3 runs 15 residues.

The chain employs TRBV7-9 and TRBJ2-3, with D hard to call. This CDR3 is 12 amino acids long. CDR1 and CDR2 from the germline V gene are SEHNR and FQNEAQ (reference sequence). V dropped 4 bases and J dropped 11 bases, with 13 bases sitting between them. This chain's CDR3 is CASSSNYERQYF. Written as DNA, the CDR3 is TGTGCCAGCAGCTCCAACTATGAAAGGCAGTATTTT.

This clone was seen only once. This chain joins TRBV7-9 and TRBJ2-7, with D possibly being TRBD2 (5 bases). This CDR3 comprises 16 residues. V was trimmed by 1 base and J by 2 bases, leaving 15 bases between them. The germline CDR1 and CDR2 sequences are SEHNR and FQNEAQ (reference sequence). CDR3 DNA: TGTGCCAGCAGCTTAGAATGGCTAGCTGACACCTACGAGCAGTACTTC. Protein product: CASSLEWLADTYEQYF.

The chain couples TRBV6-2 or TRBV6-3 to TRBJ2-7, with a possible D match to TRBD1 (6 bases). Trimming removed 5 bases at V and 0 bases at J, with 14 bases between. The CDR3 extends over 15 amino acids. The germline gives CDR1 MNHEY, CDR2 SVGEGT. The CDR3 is CASSTPGHSSYEQYF. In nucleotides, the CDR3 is TGTGCCAGCAGTACTCCGGGACATTCCTCCTACGAGCAGTACTTC.

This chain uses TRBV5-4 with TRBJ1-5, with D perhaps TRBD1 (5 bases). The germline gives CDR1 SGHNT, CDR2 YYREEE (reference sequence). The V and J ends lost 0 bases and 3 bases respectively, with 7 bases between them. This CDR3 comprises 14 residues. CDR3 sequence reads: CASSLGQYNQPQHF. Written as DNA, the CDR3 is TGTGCCAGCAGCTTGGGACAGTACAATCAGCCCCAGCATTTT.

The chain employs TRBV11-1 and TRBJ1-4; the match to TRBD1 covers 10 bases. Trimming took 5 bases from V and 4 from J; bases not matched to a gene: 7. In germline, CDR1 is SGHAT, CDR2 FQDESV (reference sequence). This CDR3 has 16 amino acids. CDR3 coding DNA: TGTGCCAGCAGCCCAGGCGGGACAGGGGTTAATGAAAAACTGTTTTTT. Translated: CASSPGGTGVNEKLFF.

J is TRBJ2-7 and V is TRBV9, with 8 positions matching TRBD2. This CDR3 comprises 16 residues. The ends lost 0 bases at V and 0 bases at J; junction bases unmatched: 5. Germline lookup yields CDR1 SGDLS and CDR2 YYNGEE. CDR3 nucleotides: TGTGCCAGCAGCGTAGACGAGCGGGGGAGCTCCTACGAGCAGTACTTC. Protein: CASSVDERGSSYEQYF.

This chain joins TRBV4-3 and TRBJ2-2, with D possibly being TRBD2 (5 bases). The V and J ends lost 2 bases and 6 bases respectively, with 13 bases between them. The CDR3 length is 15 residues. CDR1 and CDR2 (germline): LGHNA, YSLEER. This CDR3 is CASSQQITSSGELFF. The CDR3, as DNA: TGCGCCAGCAGCCAACAAATTACTAGTTCCGGGGAGCTGTTTTTT.

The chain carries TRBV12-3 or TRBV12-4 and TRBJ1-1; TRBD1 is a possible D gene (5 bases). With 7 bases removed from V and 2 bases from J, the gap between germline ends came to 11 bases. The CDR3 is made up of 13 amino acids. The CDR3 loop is CASNPGVNTEAFF. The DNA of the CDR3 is TGTGCCAGCAACCCGGGGGTAAACACTGAAGCTTTCTTT.

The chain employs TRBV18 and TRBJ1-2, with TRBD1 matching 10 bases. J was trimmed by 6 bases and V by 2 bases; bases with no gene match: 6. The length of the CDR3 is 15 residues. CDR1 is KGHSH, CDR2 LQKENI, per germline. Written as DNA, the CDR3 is TGTGCCAGCTCACCAGTGCCGGGACAGGGGAATGGCTACACCTTC. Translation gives CASSPVPGQGNGYTF.

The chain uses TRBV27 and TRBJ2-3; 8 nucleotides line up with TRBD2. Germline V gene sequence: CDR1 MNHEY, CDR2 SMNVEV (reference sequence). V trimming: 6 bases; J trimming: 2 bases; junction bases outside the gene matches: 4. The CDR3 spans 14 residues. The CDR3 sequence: CASRRGGYTDTQYF. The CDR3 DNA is TGTGCCAGCAGACGGGGGGGATACACAGATACGCAGTATTTT.

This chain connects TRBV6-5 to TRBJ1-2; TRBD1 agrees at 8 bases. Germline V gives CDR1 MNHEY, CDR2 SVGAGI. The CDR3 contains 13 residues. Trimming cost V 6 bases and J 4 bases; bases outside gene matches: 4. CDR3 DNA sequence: TGTGCCAGCAGGCGTACAGGGGGCTATGGCTACACCTTC. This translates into CASRRTGGYGYTF.